Described below is a single TCR beta chain sequence and its context. Its matching antigen is unknown. The sample comes from a study of T cell responses to AZD1222 COVID-19 vaccine. Method: immunoSEQ multiplex PCR; TCRdb's copy keeps in-frame clones and lacks some. Found here are fewer than 200,000 clones, around 90% of them singletons; the top ten hold approximately 4%. General observations from the study: Nearly half of spike-specific TCRs reportedly target variant regions that are unmutated in the B.1.351 and B.1.1.7 variants. Among vaccine-associated CD4 TCRs, coverage spanned spike, with dominance at 160-218 and 743-854.

CDR1 and CDR2 (germline): LNHNV, YYDKDF (reference sequence). The CDR3 extends over 15 amino acids. Between the trimmed V and J ends, which lost 0 bases and 6 bases, there was a span of 11 bases. The material sequenced was peripheral blood, taken 28 days after the second dose of the MenACWY control vaccine. The chain joins TRBV15 to TRBJ2-2; the D gene is possibly TRBD1 (5 bases). The clonotype comes from an adult who received the MenACWY meningococcal vaccine as a control. In nucleotides, the CDR3 is TGTGCCACCAGCAGAGATAATCAGGGATCCGGGGAGCTGTTTTTT. Translating it yields CATSRDNQGSGELFF. Looking up the rest from reference TRBV15 and TRBJ2-2 gives the full variable domain: DAMVIQNPRYQVTQFGKPVTLSCSQTLNHNVMYWYQQKSSQAPKLLFHYYDKDFNNEADTPDNFQSRRPNTSFCFLDIRSPGLGDTAMYLCATSRDNQGSGELFFGEGSRLTVL.